This section outlines one T cell receptor (beta chain) sequence together with its context. Its cognate antigen is unknown. This entry belongs to a study of shared clonotypes between healthy human individuals. Study at large: Three plates were used per donor for CD4 naive, three for CD4 memory, two for CD8 naive and one for CD8 memory. The study's findings and limits: As a rule, naive subsets had a larger estimated richness than memory subsets.

Source study methods: Filtering differed, since immunoSEQ gave only junction sequences and no quality scores. The data were produced by immunoSEQ multiplex PCR, yet TCRdb's version contains in-frame clones alone and is incomplete. D and trimming come from the DNA, and the V and J calls and clone size come from that table. Among millions of clones listed, 93% were seen once. The CDR3 runs to 16 residues. Germline lookup yields CDR1 SEHNR and CDR2 FQNEAQ (reference sequence). V lost 5 bases and J 0 bases, leaving 11 bases between the germline ends. Every donor, a Caucasian adult, lived in Nashville, Tennessee.

The rearrangement links TRBV7-9 to TRBJ2-6; no definite D call. The sample comprised naive CD4+ T cells from PBMCs. Subset noted: CD45RA+ positively selected. The sequence came from a man younger than 35 in good health. Some clones in this sample may be carry-over from other donors' samples. The CDR3 region has the DNA TGTGCCAGCAGCCCCCGGGTCTACTCTGGGGCCAACGTCCTGACTTTC. Translated, it gives CASSPRVYSGANVLTF.